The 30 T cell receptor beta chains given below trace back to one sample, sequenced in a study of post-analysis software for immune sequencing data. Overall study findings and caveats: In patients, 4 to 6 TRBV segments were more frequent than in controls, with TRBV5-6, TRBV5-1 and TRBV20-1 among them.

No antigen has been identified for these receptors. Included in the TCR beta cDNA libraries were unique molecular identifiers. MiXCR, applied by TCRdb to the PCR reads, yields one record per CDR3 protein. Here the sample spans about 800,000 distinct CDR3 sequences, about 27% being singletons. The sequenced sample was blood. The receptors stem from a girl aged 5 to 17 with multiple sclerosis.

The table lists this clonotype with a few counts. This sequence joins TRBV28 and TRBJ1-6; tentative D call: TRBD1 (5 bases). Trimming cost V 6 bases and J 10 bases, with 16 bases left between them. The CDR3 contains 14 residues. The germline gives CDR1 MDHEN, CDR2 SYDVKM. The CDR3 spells CASSAVGERSPLHF. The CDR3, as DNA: TGTGCCAGCAGCGCGGTGGGGGAAAGGTCACCCCTCCACTTT.

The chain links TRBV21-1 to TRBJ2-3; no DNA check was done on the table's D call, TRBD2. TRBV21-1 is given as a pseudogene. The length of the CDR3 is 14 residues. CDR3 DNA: TGTGCCAGACTCCTTGGTAGCTCCCCAGATACGCAGTATTTT. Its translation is CARLLGSSPDTQYF.

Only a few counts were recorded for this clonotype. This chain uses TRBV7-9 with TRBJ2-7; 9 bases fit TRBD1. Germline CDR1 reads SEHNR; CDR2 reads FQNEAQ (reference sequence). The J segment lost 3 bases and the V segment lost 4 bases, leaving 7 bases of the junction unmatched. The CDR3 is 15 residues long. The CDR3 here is CASSSGTGWFYEQYF. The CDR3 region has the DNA TGTGCCAGCAGCTCCGGGACAGGGTGGTTCTACGAGCAGTACTTC. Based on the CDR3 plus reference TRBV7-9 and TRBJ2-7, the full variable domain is DTGVSQNPRHKITKRGQNVTFRCDPISEHNRLYWYRQTLGQGPEFLTYFQNEAQLEKSRLLSDRFSAERPKGSFSTLEIQRTEQGDSAMYLCASSSGTGWFYEQYFGPGTRLTVT.

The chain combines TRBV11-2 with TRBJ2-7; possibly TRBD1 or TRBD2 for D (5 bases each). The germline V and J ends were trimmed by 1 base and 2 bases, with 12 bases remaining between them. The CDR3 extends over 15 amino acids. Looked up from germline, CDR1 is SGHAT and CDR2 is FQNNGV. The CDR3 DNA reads TGTGCCAGCAGCTTAGGATTGGGGGTTCCCTACGAGCAGTACTTC. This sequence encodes CASSLGLGVPYEQYF.

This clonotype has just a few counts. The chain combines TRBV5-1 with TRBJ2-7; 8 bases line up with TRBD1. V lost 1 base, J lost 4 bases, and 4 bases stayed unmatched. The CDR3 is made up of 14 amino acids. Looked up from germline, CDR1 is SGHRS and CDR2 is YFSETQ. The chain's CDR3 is CASSLTTGGYEQYF. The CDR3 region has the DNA TGCGCCAGCAGCTTGACAACAGGGGGATACGAGCAGTACTTC.

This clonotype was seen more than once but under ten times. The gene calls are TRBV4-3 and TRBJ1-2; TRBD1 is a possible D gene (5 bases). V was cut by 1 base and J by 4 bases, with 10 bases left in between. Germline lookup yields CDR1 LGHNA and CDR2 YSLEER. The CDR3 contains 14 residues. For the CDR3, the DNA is TGCGCCAGCAGCCAAGGGGCAGGGAGCTATGGCTACACCTTC. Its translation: CASSQGAGSYGYTF.

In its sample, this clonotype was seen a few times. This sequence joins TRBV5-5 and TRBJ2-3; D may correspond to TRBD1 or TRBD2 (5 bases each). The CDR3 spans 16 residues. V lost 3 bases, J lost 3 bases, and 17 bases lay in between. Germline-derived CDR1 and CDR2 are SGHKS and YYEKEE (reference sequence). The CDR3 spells CASSYGTHESTDTQYF. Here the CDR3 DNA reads TGTGCCAGCAGCTACGGGACCCACGAATCGACAGATACGCAGTATTTT. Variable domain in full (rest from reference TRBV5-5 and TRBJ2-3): DAGVTQSPTHLIKTRGQQVTLRCSPISGHKSVSWYQQVLGQGPQFIFQYYEKEERGRGNFPDRFSARQFPNYSSELNVNALLLGDSALYLCASSYGTHESTDTQYFGPGTRLTVL.

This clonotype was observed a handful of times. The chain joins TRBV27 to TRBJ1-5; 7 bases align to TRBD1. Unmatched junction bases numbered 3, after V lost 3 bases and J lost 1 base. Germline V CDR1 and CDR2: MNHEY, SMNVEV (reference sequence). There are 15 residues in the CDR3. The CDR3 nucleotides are TGTGCCAGCAGTTTTGTGGGACAGAGCAATCAGCCCCAGCATTTT. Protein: CASSFVGQSNQPQHF.

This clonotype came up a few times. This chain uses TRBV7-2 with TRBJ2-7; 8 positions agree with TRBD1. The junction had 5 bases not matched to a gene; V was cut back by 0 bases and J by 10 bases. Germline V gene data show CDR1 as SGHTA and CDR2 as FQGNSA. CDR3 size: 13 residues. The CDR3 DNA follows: TGTGCCAGCAGCTTAGCGATGACAGGGGTACAGTACTTC. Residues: CASSLAMTGVQYF. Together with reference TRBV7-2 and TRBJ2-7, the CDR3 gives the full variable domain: GAGVSQSPSNKVTEKGKDVELRCDPISGHTALYWYRQSLGQGLEFLIYFQGNSAPDKSGLPSDRFSAERTGGSVSTLTIQRTQQEDSAVYLCASSLAMTGVQYFGPGTRLTVT.

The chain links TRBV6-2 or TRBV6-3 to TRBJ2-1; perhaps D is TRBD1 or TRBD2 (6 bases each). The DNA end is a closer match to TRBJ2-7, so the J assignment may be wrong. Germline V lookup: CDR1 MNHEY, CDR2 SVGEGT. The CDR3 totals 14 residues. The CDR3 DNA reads TGTGCCAGCACCGCGGGACATCCATACAATGAGCAGTACTTC. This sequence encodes CASTAGHPYNEQYF.

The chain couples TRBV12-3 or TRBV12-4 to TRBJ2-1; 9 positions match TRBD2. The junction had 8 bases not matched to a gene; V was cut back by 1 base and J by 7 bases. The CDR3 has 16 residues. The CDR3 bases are TGTGCCAGCAGTTTAGTGCTAGCGGGATATTTGAATGAGCAGTTCTTC. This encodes CASSLVLAGYLNEQFF.

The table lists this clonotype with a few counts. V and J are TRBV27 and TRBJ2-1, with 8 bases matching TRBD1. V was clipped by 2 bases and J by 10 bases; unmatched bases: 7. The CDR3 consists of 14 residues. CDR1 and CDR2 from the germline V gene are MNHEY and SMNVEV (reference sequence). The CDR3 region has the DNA TGTGCCAGCAGTTTACTGGACAGGGTTGGCGAGCAGTTCTTC. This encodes CASSLLDRVGEQFF.

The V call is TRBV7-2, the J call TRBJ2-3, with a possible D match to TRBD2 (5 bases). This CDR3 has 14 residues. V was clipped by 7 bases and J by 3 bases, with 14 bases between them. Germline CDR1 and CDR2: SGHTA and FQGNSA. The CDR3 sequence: CASKELGATDTQYF. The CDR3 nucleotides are TGTGCCAGCAAAGAATTGGGAGCTACAGATACGCAGTATTTT.

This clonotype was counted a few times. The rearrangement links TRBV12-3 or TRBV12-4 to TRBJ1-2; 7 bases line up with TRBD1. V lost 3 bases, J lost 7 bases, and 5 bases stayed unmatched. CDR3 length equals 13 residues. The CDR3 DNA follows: TGTGCCAGCAGTTTCGAGGGGGCAGGTGGCTACACCTTC. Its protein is CASSFEGAGGYTF.

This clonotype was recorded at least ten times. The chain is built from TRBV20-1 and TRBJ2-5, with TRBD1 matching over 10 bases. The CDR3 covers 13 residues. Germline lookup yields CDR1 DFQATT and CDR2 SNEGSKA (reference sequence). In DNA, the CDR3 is TGCAGCTCACGACAGGGGGCCCCGGAGACCCAGTACTTC. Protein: CSSRQGAPETQYF.

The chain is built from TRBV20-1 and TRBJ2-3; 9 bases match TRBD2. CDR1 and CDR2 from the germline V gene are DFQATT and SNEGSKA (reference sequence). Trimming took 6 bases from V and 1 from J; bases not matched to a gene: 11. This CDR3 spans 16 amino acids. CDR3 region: CSAPTAGGPGTDTQYF. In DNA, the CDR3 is TGCAGTGCCCCGACGGCGGGAGGGCCGGGCACAGATACGCAGTATTTT.

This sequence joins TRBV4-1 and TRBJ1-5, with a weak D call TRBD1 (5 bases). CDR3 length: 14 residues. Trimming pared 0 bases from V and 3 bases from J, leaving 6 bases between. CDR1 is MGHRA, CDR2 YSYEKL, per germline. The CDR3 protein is CASSQEGVNQPQHF. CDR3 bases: TGCGCCAGCAGCCAAGAGGGGGTCAATCAGCCCCAGCATTTT.

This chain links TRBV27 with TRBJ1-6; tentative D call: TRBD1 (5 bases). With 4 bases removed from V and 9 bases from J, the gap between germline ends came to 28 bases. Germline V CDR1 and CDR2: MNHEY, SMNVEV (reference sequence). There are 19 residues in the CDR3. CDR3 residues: CASSSSQRGLAREVSPLHF. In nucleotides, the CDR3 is TGTGCCAGCAGTTCATCACAACGGGGCCTCGCCAGGGAGGTTTCACCCCTCCACTTT.

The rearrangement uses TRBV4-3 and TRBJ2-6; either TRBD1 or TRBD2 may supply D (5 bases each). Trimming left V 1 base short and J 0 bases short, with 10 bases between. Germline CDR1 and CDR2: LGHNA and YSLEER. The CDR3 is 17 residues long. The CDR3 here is CASSQGGAASGANVLTF. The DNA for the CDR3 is TGCGCCAGCAGCCAAGGAGGGGCAGCCTCTGGGGCCAACGTCCTGACTTTC.

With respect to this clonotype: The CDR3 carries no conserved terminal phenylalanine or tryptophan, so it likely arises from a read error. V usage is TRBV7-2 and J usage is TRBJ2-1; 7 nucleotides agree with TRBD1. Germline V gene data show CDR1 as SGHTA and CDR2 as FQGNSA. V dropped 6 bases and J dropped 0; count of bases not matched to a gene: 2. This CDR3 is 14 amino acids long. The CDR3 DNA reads TGTGCCAGCAGAGGACAGGACTCCTACAATGAGCAGTTCTGC. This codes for CASRGQDSYNEQFC.

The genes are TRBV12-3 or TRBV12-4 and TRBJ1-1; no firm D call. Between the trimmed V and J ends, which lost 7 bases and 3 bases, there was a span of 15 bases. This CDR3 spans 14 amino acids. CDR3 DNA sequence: TGTGCCAGCACCTTCCAAGGACGGGACACTGAAGCTTTCTTT. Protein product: CASTFQGRDTEAFF.

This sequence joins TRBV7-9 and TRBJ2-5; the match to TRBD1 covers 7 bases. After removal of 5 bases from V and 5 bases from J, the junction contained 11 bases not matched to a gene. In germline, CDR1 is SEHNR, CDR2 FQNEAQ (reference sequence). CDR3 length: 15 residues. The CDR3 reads CASSTIRQGAETQYF. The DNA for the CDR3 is TGTGCCAGCAGCACCATACGACAGGGCGCGGAGACCCAGTACTTC. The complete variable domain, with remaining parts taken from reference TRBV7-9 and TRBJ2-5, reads DTGVSQNPRHKITKRGQNVTFRCDPISEHNRLYWYRQTLGQGPEFLTYFQNEAQLEKSRLLSDRFSAERPKGSFSTLEIQRTEQGDSAMYLCASSTIRQGAETQYFGPGTRLLVL.

The CDR3 spells CSVLPSRSTDTQYF. CDR3 bases: TGCAGCGTTCTGCCCTCGCGATCCACAGATACGCAGTATTTT. The rearrangement joins TRBV29-1 to TRBJ2-3; D gene ambiguous. V lost 5 bases to trimming and J lost 2 bases, with 14 bases between them. CDR1 is SQVTM and CDR2 is ANQGSEA in the germline V gene. The CDR3 is 14 amino acids.

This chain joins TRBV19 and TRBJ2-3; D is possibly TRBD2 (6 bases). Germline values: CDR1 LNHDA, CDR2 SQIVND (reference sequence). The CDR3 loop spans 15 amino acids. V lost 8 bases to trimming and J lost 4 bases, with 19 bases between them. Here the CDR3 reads CASWDRGSSSDTQYF. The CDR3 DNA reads TGTGCCAGTTGGGACCGGGGGTCTAGCTCAGATACGCAGTATTTT.

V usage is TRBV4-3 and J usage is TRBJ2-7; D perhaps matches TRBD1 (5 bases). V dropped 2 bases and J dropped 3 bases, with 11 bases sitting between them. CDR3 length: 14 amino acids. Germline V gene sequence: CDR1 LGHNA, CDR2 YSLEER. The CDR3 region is CASSQSITGYEQYF. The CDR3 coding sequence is TGCGCCAGCAGCCAAAGTATTACAGGCTACGAGCAGTACTTC.

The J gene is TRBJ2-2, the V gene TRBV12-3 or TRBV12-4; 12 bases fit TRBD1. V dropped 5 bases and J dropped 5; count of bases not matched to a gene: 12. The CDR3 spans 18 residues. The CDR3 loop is CASSDRDRGLRRTGELFF. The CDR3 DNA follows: TGTGCCAGCAGTGACCGGGACAGGGGGCTTCGTCGGACCGGGGAGCTGTTTTTT.

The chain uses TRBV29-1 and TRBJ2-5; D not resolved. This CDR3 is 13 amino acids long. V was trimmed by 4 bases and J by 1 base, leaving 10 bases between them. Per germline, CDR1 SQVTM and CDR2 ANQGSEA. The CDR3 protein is CSVGGSFQETQYF. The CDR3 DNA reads TGCAGCGTTGGCGGCAGTTTCCAAGAGACCCAGTACTTC.

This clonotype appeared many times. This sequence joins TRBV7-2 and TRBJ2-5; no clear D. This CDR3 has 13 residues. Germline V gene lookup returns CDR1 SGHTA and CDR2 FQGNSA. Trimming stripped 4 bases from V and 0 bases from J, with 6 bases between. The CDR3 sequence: CASSSRYQETQYF. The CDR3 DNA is TGTGCCAGCAGCTCCAGGTACCAAGAGACCCAGTACTTC. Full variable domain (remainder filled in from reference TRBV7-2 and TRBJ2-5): GAGVSQSPSNKVTEKGKDVELRCDPISGHTALYWYRQSLGQGLEFLIYFQGNSAPDKSGLPSDRFSAERTGGSVSTLTIQRTQQEDSAVYLCASSSRYQETQYFGPGTRLLVL.

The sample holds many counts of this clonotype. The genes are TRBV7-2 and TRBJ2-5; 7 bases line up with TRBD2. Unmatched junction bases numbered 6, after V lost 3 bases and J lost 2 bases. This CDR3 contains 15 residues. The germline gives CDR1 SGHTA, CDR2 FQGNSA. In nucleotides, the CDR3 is TGTGCCAGCAGCTTTAGAAGGGGAGGGCAAGAGACCCAGTACTTC. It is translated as CASSFRRGGQETQYF.

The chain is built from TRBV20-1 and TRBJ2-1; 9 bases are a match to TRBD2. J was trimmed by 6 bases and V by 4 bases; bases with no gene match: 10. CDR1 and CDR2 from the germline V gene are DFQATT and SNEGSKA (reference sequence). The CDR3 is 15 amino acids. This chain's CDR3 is CSAKGGTSHRNEQFF. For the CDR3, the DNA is TGCAGTGCTAAAGGCGGGACTAGCCACCGCAATGAGCAGTTCTTC.